These 10 T cell receptor beta chains came from one sample sequenced in a study of blood T cell repertoires in COVID-19. Only in-frame clones appear in the TCRdb table, and some are missing; sequencing was by immunoSEQ multiplex PCR. The repertoire includes roughly 190,000 clones, 75% to 90% of them detected once, and approximately 1.1% sits in the top ten. The sequencing sample was made of peripheral blood. These TCRs come from a man aged 30-40 years with acute or convalescent COVID-19.

V is TRBV4-2 and J is TRBJ1-2; 10 bases agree with TRBD1. This CDR3 contains 17 residues. Germline V gene sequence: CDR1 LGHNA, CDR2 YNFKEQ. The V and J ends lost 1 base and 3 bases, in that order; junction bases with no gene match: 8. CDR3 sequence: CASSQARRDRGDYGYTF. The CDR3 nucleotides are TGTGCCAGCAGCCAAGCCCGCCGGGACAGGGGCGACTATGGCTACACCTTC.

The chain has TRBV30 and TRBJ1-1, with 11 bases aligning to TRBD1. Per germline, CDR1 GTSNPN and CDR2 SVGIG (reference sequence). The CDR3 totals 13 residues. Trimming at V came to 1 base and at J to 7 bases, leaving 2 bases not matched to a gene. CDR3 sequence (DNA): TGTGCCTGGAGTGCGGACAGGGGGCTTGAAGCTTTCTTT. Translating it yields CAWSADRGLEAFF.

V and J are TRBV9 and TRBJ2-7, with a possible D match to TRBD2 (6 bases). Germline CDR1 is SGDLS and CDR2 is YYNGEE. Trimming pared 3 bases from V and 2 bases from J, leaving 15 bases between. The CDR3 extends over 15 amino acids. This chain's CDR3 is CASSAEPGVAYEQYF. CDR3 in DNA: TGTGCCAGCAGCGCCGAACCGGGAGTTGCCTACGAGCAGTACTTC.

The CDR3: CASSSSSYEQYF. CDR3 in DNA: TGTGCCAGCAGCTCCTCCTCCTACGAGCAGTACTTC. The rearrangement links TRBV7-9 to TRBJ2-7, with no clear D. Trimming removed 4 bases at V and 0 bases at J, with 4 bases between. There are 12 residues in the CDR3. CDR1 is SEHNR, CDR2 FQNEAQ, per germline (reference sequence).

The chain combines TRBV4-1 with TRBJ1-1; D perhaps matches TRBD1 (6 bases). Germline V CDR1 and CDR2: MGHRA, YSYEKL. Trimming pared 2 bases from V and 4 bases from J, leaving 14 bases between. The CDR3 sequence is 15 residues long. The CDR3 region is CASSQQGMGRTEAFF. The CDR3 coding sequence is TGCGCCAGCAGCCAACAGGGGATGGGACGCACTGAAGCTTTCTTT.

The genes are TRBV5-1 and TRBJ2-1; 9 nucleotides agree with TRBD2. The CDR3 is 16 amino acids. Losses at the gene ends were 0 bases for V and 9 bases for J; bases not matched to a gene: 10. CDR1 SGHRS and CDR2 YFSETQ come from the germline V gene. The CDR3 DNA reads TGCGCCAGCAGCTTGGGAGGCGGTAGCGGGAGTGGTGAGCAGTTCTTC. It encodes CASSLGGGSGSGEQFF.

With respect to this clone: A read error may produce the germline difference seen at one junction end. The rearrangement joins TRBV18 to TRBJ2-1; D uncertain. Germline V CDR1 and CDR2: KGHSH, LQKENI. This CDR3 has 14 residues. In DNA form, the CDR3 reads TGTGCCACCTCACGCCCTAGTGGCATCAATGAGCAGTTCTTC. Translated, it gives CATSRPSGINEQFF.

This clone was seen just once. DNA of the CDR3: TGTGCCACCAGCAGAGAAGGGGGATACGAGCAGTACTTC. Its protein is CATSREGGYEQYF. The chain is built from TRBV15 and TRBJ2-7; maybe TRBD1 (6 bases). V was cut by 0 bases and J by 4 bases, with 7 bases left in between. Germline V gives CDR1 LNHNV, CDR2 YYDKDF (reference sequence). The CDR3 sequence is 13 residues long.

V and J are TRBV5-4 and TRBJ2-7, with 8 bases aligning to TRBD2. The V segment lost 5 bases and the J segment 7 bases; nucleotides outside the gene matches: 17. The CDR3 has 16 amino acids. The germline CDR1 and CDR2 sequences are SGHNT and YYREEE (reference sequence). The CDR3 loop reads CASRAAFRERGREQYF. The CDR3 DNA sequence: TGTGCCAGCAGAGCCGCTTTCCGGGAGCGGGGGAGGGAGCAGTACTTC.

V is TRBV5-6 and J is TRBJ1-5, with TRBD1 matching over 10 bases. The germline V gene has CDR1 SGHDT and CDR2 YYEEEE. The CDR3 extends over 15 amino acids. Trimming cost V 0 bases and J 10 bases; bases outside gene matches: 7. As DNA, the CDR3 is TGTGCCAGCAGCTTGGAGGGACAGGGGTCAGGCCCCCAGCATTTT. This encodes CASSLEGQGSGPQHF. Together with reference TRBV5-6 and TRBJ1-5, the CDR3 gives the full variable domain: DAGVTQSPTHLIKTRGQQVTLRCSPKSGHDTVSWYQQALGQGPQFIFQYYEEEERQRGNFPDRFSGHQFPNYSSELNVNALLLGDSALYLCASSLEGQGSGPQHFGDGTRLSIL.